The 14 T cell receptor beta chains given below trace back to one sample, sequenced in a study of blood T cell repertoires in COVID-19. TCRdb's table, derived via immunoSEQ multiplex PCR, lists solely in-frame clones and lacks some. The table records roughly 150,000 clones, approximately 86% of them present only once. Sequencing used peripheral blood. The source of these receptors is an older woman with acute or convalescent COVID-19.

This clone appeared once. This chain joins TRBV21-1 and TRBJ2-4; the table's D call, TRBD1, was not checked against the DNA. TRBV21-1 is assigned pseudogene status. This CDR3 region has 16 residues. CDR3 sequence (DNA): TGTGCCAGCAGCAAAGCGCTCGAGGCAGGGGAAAACATTCAGTACTTC. Translating gives CASSKALEAGENIQYF.

CDR3 nucleotide sequence: TGTGCCAGCAGTGAGCCCGGGATCCGGACCACCATATATTTT. Protein: CASSEPGIRTTIYF. This chain links TRBV6-1 with TRBJ1-3; D gene unclear. Trimming shortened V by 3 bases and J by 9 bases, and 15 bases separated the two germline ends. The CDR3 spans 14 residues. Germline CDR1 is MNHNS and CDR2 is SASEGT.

The rearrangement joins TRBV6-2 or TRBV6-3 to TRBJ2-5; 8 nucleotides line up with TRBD1. The CDR3 has 15 amino acids. Germline loops: CDR1 MNHEY, CDR2 SVGEGT. Unmatched junction bases numbered 6, after V lost 5 bases and J lost 1 base. In DNA form, the CDR3 reads TGTGCCAGCAGTCCCGGGACAGGAGGCCAAGAGACCCAGTACTTC. This sequence encodes CASSPGTGGQETQYF.

The chain is built from TRBV6-5 and TRBJ1-2; 9 nucleotides line up with TRBD1. The CDR3 spans 15 residues. With V trimmed by 7 bases and J by 5 bases, 11 bases remained unmatched. CDR1 is MNHEY, CDR2 SVGAGI, per germline. The CDR3 DNA reads TGTGCCAGCAACAAAGCCGGGACAGGGACTTATGGCTACACCTTC. Protein product: CASNKAGTGTYGYTF.

Concerning this clone itself: Different DNA sequences within this sample yield the same CDR3. This sequence joins TRBV28 and TRBJ2-5, with 10 bases fitting TRBD2. Germline assignment: CDR1 MDHEN and CDR2 SYDVKM. J lost 1 base, V lost 3 bases, and 2 bases had no gene match. The CDR3 has 15 residues. The CDR3 sequence is CASSFSSGGQETQYF. The CDR3 DNA is TGTGCCAGCAGTTTCTCTAGCGGGGGCCAAGAGACCCAGTACTTC.

This clone was detected once. The V call is TRBV28, the J call TRBJ2-7; D gene unclear. Per germline, CDR1 MDHEN and CDR2 SYDVKM. With 1 base removed from V and 0 bases from J, the gap between germline ends came to 10 bases. The CDR3 has 15 residues. CDR3: CASSLFSAGSYEQYV. CDR3 coding DNA: TGTGCCAGCAGTTTATTCTCCGCCGGCTCCTACGAGCAGTACGTC.

This chain joins TRBV12-3 or TRBV12-4 and TRBJ1-2; TRBD1 aligns across 7 bases. V lost 6 bases, J lost 2 bases, and 3 bases stayed unmatched. The CDR3 extends over 13 amino acids. This chain's CDR3 is CASRGTANYGYTF. The CDR3 region has the DNA TGTGCCAGCAGGGGGACAGCCAACTATGGCTACACCTTC.

This clone has a handful of counts. The chain's CDR3 is CASSLGDRRGYTF. CDR3 coding DNA: TGTGCCAGCAGTCTGGGGGACAGACGCGGCTACACCTTC. The rearrangement joins TRBV28 to TRBJ1-2, with TRBD1 matching over 7 bases. Trimming took 5 bases from V and 8 from J; bases not matched to a gene: 8. Germline-derived CDR1 and CDR2 are MDHEN and SYDVKM. The CDR3 spans 13 residues.

The genes are TRBV4-2 and TRBJ2-6, with TRBD2 identical over 7 bases. V lost 4 bases to trimming and J lost 3 bases; unmatched junction nucleotides: 12. This CDR3 comprises 18 residues. Per the germline V gene, CDR1 is LGHNA and CDR2 is YNFKEQ. This CDR3 reads CASSPQRTRDSGANVLTF. CDR3 in DNA: TGTGCCAGCAGCCCTCAACGGACTAGGGATAGTGGGGCCAACGTCCTGACTTTC.

The sample holds many counts of this clone. V is TRBV19 and J is TRBJ2-1; possible D gene TRBD1, 6 bases. Looked up from germline, CDR1 is LNHDA and CDR2 is SQIVND (reference sequence). This CDR3 comprises 13 residues. V shed 3 bases and J shed 9 bases, with 12 bases lying between them. CDR3 nucleotide sequence: TGTGCCAGTAGTATGACAGGTTCGGTTGAGCAGTTCTTC. As protein: CASSMTGSVEQFF.

This rearrangement joins TRBV18 to TRBJ1-2; 10 bases align to TRBD1. The V and J ends lost 6 bases and 2 bases, in that order; junction bases with no gene match: 6. The germline V gene has CDR1 KGHSH and CDR2 LQKENI. This CDR3 is built from 15 residues. The DNA of the CDR3 is TGTGCCAGCTCCCCTCGGACAGGGGGGAACTATGGCTACACCTTC. It codes for CASSPRTGGNYGYTF. The variable domain in full, with the rest retrieved from reference TRBV18 and TRBJ1-2, is NAGVMQNPRHLVRRRGQEARLRCSPMKGHSHVYWYRQLPEEGLKFMVYLQKENIIDESGMPKERFSAEFPKEGPSILRIQQVVRGDSAAYFCASSPRTGGNYGYTFGSGTRLTVV.

About this clone itself: At one end, the junction sequence differs from germline, possibly due to a read error. The chain employs TRBV6-4 and TRBJ2-3; the match to TRBD1 covers 8 bases. The germline V gene has CDR1 MRHNA and CDR2 SNTAGT. The CDR3 length is 15 residues. For the CDR3, the DNA is TGTGCCAGCAGTGCGGACAGGGCCCCCACATATACGCAGTATTTT. This codes for CASSADRAPTYTQYF.

The chain joins TRBV10-3 to TRBJ2-5; no clear D gene. V lost 4 bases, J lost 6 bases, and 18 bases lay in between. Per germline, CDR1 ENHRY and CDR2 SYGVKD. The CDR3 loop spans 15 amino acids. CDR3 coding DNA: TGTGCCATCAGTGCCAACCCCAAAGTCAGTCAGACCCAGTACTTC. Translated: CAISANPKVSQTQYF.

J is TRBJ1-5 and V is TRBV28; D perhaps matches TRBD1 (5 bases). Germline V gene sequence: CDR1 MDHEN, CDR2 SYDVKM. This CDR3 has 13 residues. V lost 3 bases and J lost 6, with 9 bases in between. The CDR3 region has the DNA TGTGCCAGCAGTTTCATTGGGGCTCAGCCCCAGCATTTT. Protein: CASSFIGAQPQHF.